Below, one TCR beta chain is given with its context. The antigen is unknown. The CDR3 length is 14 residues. V lost 6 bases, J lost 6 bases, and 16 bases lay in between. Looked up from germline, CDR1 is SGHTA and CDR2 is FQGNSA. The method was immunoSEQ multiplex PCR; TCRdb's version includes in-frame clones alone and lacks a portion of them. Of some 2 million clones listed, around 95% are singletons. The data belong to a study of shared clonotypes between healthy human individuals. Overall study findings and caveats: Sampling involved blood alone; tissue repertoires likely differ.

Nashville, Tennessee was home to all donors, each a Caucasian adult. The sequence was collected from a man between 18 and 35 years old in good health. The rearrangement links TRBV7-2 to TRBJ2-3; D possibly corresponds to TRBD2 (5 bases). The sequencing input was naive CD4+ T cells sorted from blood. Subset here: CD45RA+ positively selected. The CDR3: CASRATTAVDTQYF. The CDR3, as DNA: TGTGCCAGCAGAGCCACCACAGCGGTCGATACGCAGTATTTT.